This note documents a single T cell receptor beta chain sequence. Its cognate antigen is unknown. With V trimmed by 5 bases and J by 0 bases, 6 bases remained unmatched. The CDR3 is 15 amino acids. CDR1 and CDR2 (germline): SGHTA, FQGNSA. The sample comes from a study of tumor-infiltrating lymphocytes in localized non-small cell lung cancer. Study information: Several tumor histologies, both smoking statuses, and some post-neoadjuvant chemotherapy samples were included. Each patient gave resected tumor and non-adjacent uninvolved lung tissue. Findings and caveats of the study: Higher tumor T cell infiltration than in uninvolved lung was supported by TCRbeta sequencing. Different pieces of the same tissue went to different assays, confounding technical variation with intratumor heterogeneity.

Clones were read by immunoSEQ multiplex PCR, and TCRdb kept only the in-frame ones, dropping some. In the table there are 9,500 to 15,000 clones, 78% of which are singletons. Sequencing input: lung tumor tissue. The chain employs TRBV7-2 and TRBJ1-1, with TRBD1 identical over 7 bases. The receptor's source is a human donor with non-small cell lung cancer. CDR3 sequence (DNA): TGTGCCAGCAGCGGCAGGGGGGCCATGAACACTGAAGCTTTCTTT. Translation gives CASSGRGAMNTEAFF.